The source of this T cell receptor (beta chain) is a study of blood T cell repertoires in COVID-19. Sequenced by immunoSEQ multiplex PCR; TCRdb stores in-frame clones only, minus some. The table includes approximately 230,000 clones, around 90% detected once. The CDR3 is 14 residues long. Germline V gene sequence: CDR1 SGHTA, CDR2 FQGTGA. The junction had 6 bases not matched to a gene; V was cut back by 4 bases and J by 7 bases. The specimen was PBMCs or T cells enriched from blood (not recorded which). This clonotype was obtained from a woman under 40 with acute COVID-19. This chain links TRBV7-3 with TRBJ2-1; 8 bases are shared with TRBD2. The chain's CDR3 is CASSSGGPLNEQFF. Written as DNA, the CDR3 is TGTGCCAGCAGCTCGGGGGGGCCATTGAATGAGCAGTTCTTC.